Sequencing of this TCR beta chain was carried out in a study of shared clonotypes between healthy human individuals (dated by TCRdb to 2019 to 2021). Looking at the study overall: The cohort included a few men and a couple of women between 18 and 49 years of age. For each donor, CD4 naive and CD4 memory were each given three plates, CD8 naive was given two plates, and CD8 memory was given one plate. Blood TCR repertoires of about 5 healthy adults were deeply sequenced to estimate repertoire size and the extent of clonotype sharing between individuals. To increase sequencing depth and limit assay-specific biases, different laboratories used diverse techniques to prepare libraries and sequence TCR repertoires. Per donor, leukapheresis produced somewhere between about 0.9 and 9 billion PBMCs.

The paper as a whole reports these results and caveats: Rarefaction of sorted-subset datasets indicated incomplete sequencing despite the large sequencing depth. Sampling was restricted to blood, and TCR repertoires in tissues likely differ from the TCR repertoires found in blood. Compared with non-shared clonotypes, clonotypes shared by all four sorted-subset donors had higher generation probabilities. About 5% of naive CD4, roughly 3.6% of naive CD8, 2.3% of memory CD4, and 0.4% of memory CD8 clonotypes were shared across several donors. Pairwise subsampling indicated that sequencing depth was expected to affect the degree of clonotype sharing among donors. Estimated clonotype richness was generally larger for naive than for memory subsets. Because the study included only a small number of donors, the genetic and exposure-history diversity represented was limited.

The donors were healthy, HIV-negative adults who had no recently reported acute infections or vaccinations. All donors were Caucasian adults living in Nashville, Tennessee, USA. CD4+ T cells were enriched through magnetic negative selection, after which naive cells were positively selected on CD45RA and the remaining negative fraction served as the memory subset. Blood was obtained by leukapheresis, after which PBMCs were separated by Ficoll-Histopaque density gradient centrifugation and cryopreserved in liquid nitrogen vapor phase. Analytical flow cytometry was used to check the purity and quantity of each magnetically sorted T cell population. Genomic DNA was isolated from every sorted fraction and measured by UV absorbance on a Nanodrop 2000c. V loses 5 bases at its end and J loses 3 bases; junction bases beyond the gene matches: 6. Reading the germline V gene (reference sequence) gives CDR1 SEHNR and CDR2 FQNEAQ. From the cysteine up to the phenylalanine, the CDR3 has a length of 15 residues. Only the CDR3 DNA is retained, 45 bases long and in frame from the first base.

To note about this clone: This receptor's antigen is unknown. Base qualities are not provided; no much larger clone lies one nucleotide away.

Using the deep immunoSEQ assay, TCR CDR3 regions were amplified from genomic DNA by multiplex PCR. Extracted genomic DNA from each cell subset was spread evenly across all wells of several immunoSEQ 96-well plates, with each plate serving as a replicate. For sorted subsets, around 0.2 ug of genomic DNA, equivalent to around 29,000 T cell genomes, went into each replicate PCR. Purified libraries were quantified with a Qubit 3.0 fluorometer, sized on a Bioanalyzer 2100, and re-quantified with the KAPA Library Quantification kit. Every immunoSEQ 96-well plate was sequenced on a separate single-read 150-cycle Illumina NextSeq 550 flow cell. The original methods were these. Because only junctional sequences without quality scores were contained in the immunoSEQ output, filtering matching that applied to full-length reads could not be performed. Sequences were annotated with PyIR, a Python wrapper for IgBLAST v1.9, using IMGT germline references to assign V/J genes and CDR3. Reads were removed for weak V/J assignments (E-value above 1e-6), missing CDR3, stop codons, out-of-frame junctions, or ambiguous translated residues. V3J clonotypes were defined by identical inferred V gene, J gene, and CDR3 amino acid sequence. The percentage overlap between two repertoires was calculated by dividing the number of shared unique clonotypes by the size of the smaller repertoire. Richness of each repertoire was evaluated using RTK rarefaction, the Chao1 estimator, and Recon v2.1 estimates of unobserved clonotypes. For all TCRbeta clonotypes obtained by the gDNA method from several donors, generation probabilities were computed with OLGA. Drawn from immuneACCESS, this table holds only the in-frame rearrangements with V and J called that TCRdb kept. Clones are partly lost; checked studies trace under half to an unresolved V gene and leave the rest unexplained. That table is the source of V, J and clone size, and D and trimming were worked out from the DNA. The sample table holds around 750,000 clones, of which approximately 79% were seen once. The top ten clonotypes cover approximately 1.6% of the sample.

This TCR derives from a woman in her 30s in good health. The chain joins TRBV7-9 to TRBJ2-7; the junction holds 11 bases that match TRBD2. The sample was memory CD4+ T cells sorted from blood. Sample cell subset or site, as interpreted from the label and publication: CD45RA-negative fraction. The DNA sequence follows: TGTGCCAGCAGCCCGGGACTAGCGGAACTCTACGAGCAGTACTTC. It encodes CASSPGLAELYEQYF. The CDR3 plus the reference TRBV7-9 and TRBJ2-7 genes for the other parts give the full variable domain: DTGVSQNPRHKITKRGQNVTFRCDPISEHNRLYWYRQTLGQGPEFLTYFQNEAQLEKSRLLSDRFSAERPKGSFSTLEIQRTEQGDSAMYLCASSPGLAELYEQYFGPGTRLTVT.